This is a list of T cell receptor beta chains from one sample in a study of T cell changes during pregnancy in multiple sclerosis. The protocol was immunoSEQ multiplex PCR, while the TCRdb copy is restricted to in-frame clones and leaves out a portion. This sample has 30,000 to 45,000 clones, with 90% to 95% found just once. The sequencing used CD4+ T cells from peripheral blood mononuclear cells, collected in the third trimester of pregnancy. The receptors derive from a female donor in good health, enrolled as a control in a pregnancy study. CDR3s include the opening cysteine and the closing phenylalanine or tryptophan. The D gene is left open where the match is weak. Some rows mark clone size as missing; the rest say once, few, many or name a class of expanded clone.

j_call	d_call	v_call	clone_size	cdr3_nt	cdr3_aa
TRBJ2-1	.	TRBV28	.	TGTGCCAGCAGGGGCGGGGCCTACAATGAGCAGTTCTTC	CASRGGAYNEQFF
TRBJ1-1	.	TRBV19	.	TGTGCCAGTAGTATATACAGGGAAGGGACTGAAGCTTTCTTT	CASSIYREGTEAFF
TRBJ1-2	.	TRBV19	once	TGTGCCAGTAGTAGGGGGCAGGCCCTAGTCGCCTATGGCTACACCTTC	CASSRGQALVAYGYTF
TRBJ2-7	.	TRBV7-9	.	.	CASSVASGAEEYF
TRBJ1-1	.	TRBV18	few	TGTGCCAGCTCACCTCGGACTGACTCTGAAGCTTTCTTT	CASSPRTDSEAFF
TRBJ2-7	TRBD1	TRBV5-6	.	TGTGCCAGCAGCTCATGGACAGGGAGAAGGTACGAGCAGTACTTC	CASSSWTGRRYEQYF
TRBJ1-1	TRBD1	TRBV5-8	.	TGTGCCAGCAGTTTAGACAGGGGTATCAGGAACACTGAAGCTTTCTTT	CASSLDRGIRNTEAFF
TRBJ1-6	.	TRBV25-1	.	TGTGCCAGCAGATCACAGGTAGGGGTAGGAAATTCACCCCTCCACTTT	CASRSQVGVGNSPLHF
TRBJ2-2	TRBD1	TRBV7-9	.	TGTGCCAGCAGCTTAGGCCCGGGACAGGGGAACACCGGGGAGCTGTTTTTT	CASSLGPGQGNTGELFF
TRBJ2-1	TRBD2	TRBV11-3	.	TGTGCCAGCAGCTTAGGGGCCCTAGCGGGGGCCGACAATGAGCAGTTCTTC	CASSLGALAGADNEQFF
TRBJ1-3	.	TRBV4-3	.	TGCGCCAGCAGCCAAGGGAGCAGCGGAGGGGTCGGTGGAAACACCATATATTTT	CASSQGSSGGVGGNTIYF
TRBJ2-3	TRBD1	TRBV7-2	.	TGTGCCAGCAGCTCCGGACAGGGGCAGACGCAGTATTTT	CASSSGQGQTQYF
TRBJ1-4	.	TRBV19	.	TGTGCCAGTAGTAAACTCAGGGGCTGGAATGAAAAACTGTTTTTT	CASSKLRGWNEKLFF
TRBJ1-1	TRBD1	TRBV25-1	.	TGTGCCAGCAGAGGACAGGGAGACACTGAAGCTTTCTTT	CASRGQGDTEAFF
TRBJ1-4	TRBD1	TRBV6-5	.	TGTGCCAGCAGTTTTGGGACAGGGAGAAATGAAAAACTGTTTTTT	CASSFGTGRNEKLFF
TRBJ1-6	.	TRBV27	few	TGTGCCAGCAGTTTTCTGGCAGATCGTAATTCACCCCTCCACTTT	CASSFLADRNSPLHF
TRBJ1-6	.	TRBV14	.	TGTGCCAGCAGCCATAGCCCAAATTTGAGGACAGCTTATAATTCACCCCTCCACTTT	CASSHSPNLRTAYNSPLHF
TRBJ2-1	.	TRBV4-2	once	TGTGCCAGCAGCCAAGATGGCAGTGAGCAGTTCTTC	CASSQDGSEQFF
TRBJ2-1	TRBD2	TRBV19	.	TGTGCCAGTAAGCCCTTAGCGGGGAAAAGAACCCCTACCCTTTACAATGAGCAGTTCTTC	CASKPLAGKRTPTLYNEQFF
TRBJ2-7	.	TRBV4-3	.	TGCGCCAGCAGCCAAGATCGGGGAAGTTTCTACGAGCAGTACTTC	CASSQDRGSFYEQYF
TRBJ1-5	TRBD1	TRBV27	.	TGTGCCTCAGCCGACAGGGGGGGCAATCAGCCCCAGCATTTT	CASADRGGNQPQHF
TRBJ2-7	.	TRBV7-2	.	TGTGCCAGCAGCTTAAAGACTGGATTATATTACGAGCAGTACTTC	CASSLKTGLYYEQYF
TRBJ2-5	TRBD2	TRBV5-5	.	TGTGCCAGCAGCTTAACGCGGGGGGCCCAAGAGACCCAGTACTTC	CASSLTRGAQETQYF
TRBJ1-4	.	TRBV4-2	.	TGTGCCAGCAGCCAAGGAGGAGGTAATGAAAAACTGTTTTTT	CASSQGGGNEKLFF
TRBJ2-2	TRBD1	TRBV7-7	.	TGTGCTAGCAGTCGACAGGGGAACACCGGGGAGCTGTTTTTT	CASSRQGNTGELFF
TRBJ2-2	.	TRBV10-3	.	TGTGCCTCCGAAGGAGGTTCCAACACCGGGGAGCTGTTTTTT	CASEGGSNTGELFF
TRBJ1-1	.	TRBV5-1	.	TGCGCCAGCAGCTGGCCGAGGCAAAACACTGAAGCTTTCTTT	CASSWPRQNTEAFF
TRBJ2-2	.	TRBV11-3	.	TGTGCCAGCAGCGCAGGGGCGAACACCGGGGAGCTGTTTTTT	CASSAGANTGELFF
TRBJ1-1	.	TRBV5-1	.	TGCGCCAGCAGTGCCGGGGGGGTGGAGAACACTGAAGCTTTCTTT	CASSAGGVENTEAFF
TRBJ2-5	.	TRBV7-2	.	TGTGCCAGCAGCTTCGGACAGCAAGAGACCCAGTACTTC	CASSFGQQETQYF
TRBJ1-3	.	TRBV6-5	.	TGTGCCAGCAGAAAACAGTTCTCTGGAAACACCATATATTTT	CASRKQFSGNTIYF
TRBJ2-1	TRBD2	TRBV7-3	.	TGTGCCAGCAGCTTAACTAGCGGGCTCTACAATGAGCAGTTCTTC	CASSLTSGLYNEQFF
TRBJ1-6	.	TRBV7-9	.	TGTGCCAGCAGTAGGACAGTGTATAATTCACCCCTCCACTTT	CASSRTVYNSPLHF
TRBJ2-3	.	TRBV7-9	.	TGTGCCAGCAGCTTACTGTCCACTAGCACAGATACGCAGTATTTT	CASSLLSTSTDTQYF
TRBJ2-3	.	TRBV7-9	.	TGTGCCAGCAGCTCCCGAAGGTCGGGGATCACAGATACGCAGTATTTT	CASSSRRSGITDTQYF
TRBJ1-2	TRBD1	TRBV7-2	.	TGTGCCAGCAGCTTAAAAGGGGGCGCTTTCTATGGCTACACCTTC	CASSLKGGAFYGYTF
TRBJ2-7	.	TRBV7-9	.	TGTGCCAGCGGGCCGGGGGAGCAGTACTTC	CASGPGEQYF
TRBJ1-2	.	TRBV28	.	TGTGCCAGCAGTTTGGCTAGGGGCCTGACGGGCTACACCTTC	CASSLARGLTGYTF
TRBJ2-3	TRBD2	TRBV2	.	TGTGCCAGCAAACTAGCGGGGGAGGCGGATACGCAGTATTTT	CASKLAGEADTQYF
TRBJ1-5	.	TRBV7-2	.	TGTGCCAGCGGTCGGGGTGGCAATCAGCCCCAGCATTTT	CASGRGGNQPQHF
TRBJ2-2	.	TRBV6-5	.	TGTGCCAGCTCCTCCTCTACCGCGAACACCGGGGAGCTGTTTTTT	CASSSSTANTGELFF
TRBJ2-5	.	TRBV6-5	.	TGTGCCAGCAGTTCTTACGGACTAAGTAAAGAGACCCAGTACTTC	CASSSYGLSKETQYF
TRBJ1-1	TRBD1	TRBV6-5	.	TGTGCCAGCAGTTACTCGTATCAGGGGGCGCGGGCTGAAGCTTTCTTT	CASSYSYQGARAEAFF
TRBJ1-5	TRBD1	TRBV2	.	TGTGCCAGCAGCGCCTCAGGGGGTTCTAGCAATCAGCCCCAGCATTTT	CASSASGGSSNQPQHF
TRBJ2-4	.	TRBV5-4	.	TGTGCCAGCAGCCGCTCTACCCAGGAAAACATTCAGTACTTC	CASSRSTQENIQYF
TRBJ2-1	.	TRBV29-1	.	TGCAGCGTTGTTGCTCTAGCGATCTACAATGAGCAGTTCTTC	CSVVALAIYNEQFF
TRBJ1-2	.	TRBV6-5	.	TGTGCCAGCAGTTACTCGGGGGGGTCTCAAGGCTACACCTTC	CASSYSGGSQGYTF
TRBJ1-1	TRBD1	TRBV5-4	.	TGTGCCAGCAGCCGGGACAGGGCTGGAGCTTTCTTT	CASSRDRAGAFF
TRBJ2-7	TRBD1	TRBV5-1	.	TGCGCCAGCAGCTTGGGGACAGGGCTAGGCTACGAGCAGTACTTC	CASSLGTGLGYEQYF
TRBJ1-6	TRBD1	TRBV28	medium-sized	TGTGCCAGCAGACTCTCGGGACAGTATAATTCACCCCTCCACTTT	CASRLSGQYNSPLHF
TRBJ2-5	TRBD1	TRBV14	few	TGTGCCAGCAGCACGAGACAGGGGCAAGAGACCCAGTACTTC	CASSTRQGQETQYF
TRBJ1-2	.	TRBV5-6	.	TGTGCCAGCAGGCCTGACAGGCTCCCAGGCTATGGCTACACCTTC	CASRPDRLPGYGYTF
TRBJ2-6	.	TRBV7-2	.	TGTGCCAGCAGCGAGCAGGTCTCGGGGGCCAACGTCCTGACTTTC	CASSEQVSGANVLTF
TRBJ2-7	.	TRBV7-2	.	TGTGCCAGCAGCAAGAGACAGGCAGCCGATTTCTACGAGCAGTACTTC	CASSKRQAADFYEQYF
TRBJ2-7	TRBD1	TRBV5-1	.	TGCGCCAGCAGCTCCGGGACAGGGCTCTCCGAGCAGTACTTC	CASSSGTGLSEQYF
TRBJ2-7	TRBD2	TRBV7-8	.	TGTGCCAGCAGCCCAGGGGGGACTAGCGGCTACGAGCAGTACTTC	CASSPGGTSGYEQYF